The 26 T cell receptor beta chains reported below all come from one sample, sequenced in a study of blood T cell repertoires in COVID-19. Assay used: immunoSEQ multiplex PCR; TCRdb lists only in-frame clones, some missing. This table has 110,000 to 150,000 clones, around 80% appearing once. The specimen was peripheral blood. These receptors originate from a woman aged 45 to 65 with acute or convalescent COVID-19.

This clone has just one count. CDR3 nucleotides: TGTGCCAGCAGCGCTGGGACAGGGGGGACCTACGAGCAGTACTTC. This codes for CASSAGTGGTYEQYF. V usage is TRBV9 and J usage is TRBJ2-7; 11 nucleotides match TRBD1. With V trimmed by 3 bases and J by 2 bases, 4 bases remained unmatched. The CDR3 sequence is 15 residues long. The germline V gene has CDR1 SGDLS and CDR2 YYNGEE.

The V gene is TRBV10-1, the J gene TRBJ1-6, with 7 bases lining up with TRBD1. There are 16 residues in the CDR3. The V and J ends lost 4 bases and 2 bases, in that order; junction bases with no gene match: 5. The germline gives CDR1 WNHNN, CDR2 SYGVQD (reference sequence). This CDR3 is CASSVRQGPYNSPLHF. CDR3 in DNA: TGCGCCAGCAGTGTGAGACAGGGCCCCTATAATTCACCCCTCCACTTT.

This sequence joins TRBV10-2 and TRBJ1-5; D is unclear. This CDR3 comprises 14 residues. Trimming shortened V by 3 bases and J by 0 bases, and 6 bases separated the two germline ends. Germline CDR1 is WSHSY and CDR2 is SAAADI. The CDR3 here is CASSDSDSNQPQHF. Here the CDR3 DNA reads TGCGCCAGCAGTGATAGTGATAGCAATCAGCCCCAGCATTTT.

The rearrangement joins TRBV2 to TRBJ2-1, with TRBD1 as a possible D gene (6 bases). The V and J ends lost 5 bases and 0 bases respectively, with 14 bases between them. The CDR3 length is 16 residues. The germline gives CDR1 SNHLY, CDR2 FYNNEI. The CDR3: CASSLSRDTSYNEQFF. The CDR3 DNA reads as TGTGCCAGCAGTCTCTCTAGGGACACCTCCTACAATGAGCAGTTCTTC.

The V call is TRBV5-5, the J call TRBJ2-7; no clear D. CDR1 and CDR2 (germline): SGHKS, YYEKEE (reference sequence). CDR3 size: 13 residues. With 1 base removed from V and 1 base from J, the gap between germline ends came to 6 bases. CDR3 in DNA: TGTGCCAGCAGCTTGACAGATTCCTACGAGCAGTACTTC. It is translated as CASSLTDSYEQYF.

The genes are TRBV4-3 and TRBJ2-6; maybe TRBD1 (5 bases). This CDR3 is 18 amino acids long. CDR1 is LGHNA, CDR2 YSLEER, per germline. V was cut by 2 bases and J by 0 bases, with 14 bases left in between. The CDR3 DNA follows: TGCGCCAGCAGCCAATGGCTCACAGGCAGCTCTGGGGCCAACGTCCTGACTTTC. This gives the protein CASSQWLTGSSGANVLTF.

The J gene is TRBJ1-1, the V gene TRBV7-9; D not resolved. This CDR3 is 13 amino acids long. Trimming removed 5 bases at V and 0 bases at J, with 7 bases between. Germline V CDR1 and CDR2: SEHNR, FQNEAQ (reference sequence). The CDR3 DNA sequence: TGTGCCAGCAGCCCCCCCGTGAACACTGAAGCTTTCTTT. Translation gives CASSPPVNTEAFF. Full variable domain (remainder filled in from reference TRBV7-9 and TRBJ1-1): DTGVSQNPRHKITKRGQNVTFRCDPISEHNRLYWYRQTLGQGPEFLTYFQNEAQLEKSRLLSDRFSAERPKGSFSTLEIQRTEQGDSAMYLCASSPPVNTEAFFGQGTRLTVV.

The rearrangement uses TRBV6-4 and TRBJ1-5; TRBD1 agrees at 11 bases. Germline V lookup: CDR1 MRHNA, CDR2 SNTAGT. This CDR3 region has 15 residues. J lost 3 bases, V lost 6 bases, and 4 bases had no gene match. The DNA of the CDR3 is TGTGCCAGCAGCGGGGACAGGGGGAACAATCAGCCCCAGCATTTT. This sequence encodes CASSGDRGNNQPQHF.

The CDR3, as DNA: TGCAGCGTTGTCAGGGAACAAGGGATAACTGAAGCTTTCTTT. It translates to CSVVREQGITEAFF. The V call is TRBV29-1, the J call TRBJ1-1, with a possible D match to TRBD1 (5 bases). CDR1 and CDR2 (germline): SQVTM, ANQGSEA. V was shortened by 4 bases and J by 5 bases, with 17 bases between the two germline ends. CDR3 length equals 14 residues.

With respect to this clone: The CDR3 carries no conserved terminal phenylalanine or tryptophan, so it likely arises from a read error. The chain uses TRBV5-4 and TRBJ1-1; D gene uncertain. This CDR3 has 15 residues. V lost 2 bases and J lost 3, with 14 bases in between. CDR1 SGHNT and CDR2 YYREEE come from the germline V gene (reference sequence). CDR3 amino acids: CASSLVLGKDTEAFL. The CDR3 coding sequence is TGTGCCAGCAGCTTAGTTCTGGGGAAGGACACTGAAGCTTTCCTT.

The chain uses TRBV4-3 and TRBJ2-4, with D unresolved. Trimming took off 0 bases at V and 8 bases at J, with 23 bases between the two ends. CDR3 length equals 18 residues. The germline gives CDR1 LGHNA, CDR2 YSLEER. DNA of the CDR3: TGCGCCAGCAGCCAAGAGTATCCCCTAATGGCCCTTGGAGACATTCAGTACTTC. Translation: CASSQEYPLMALGDIQYF.

The rearrangement links TRBV11-2 to TRBJ2-2; TRBD1 matches at 10 bases. Germline trimming cut 6 bases from V and 5 bases from J; bases unmatched to any gene: 9. The CDR3 covers 16 residues. Per germline, CDR1 SGHAT and CDR2 FQNNGV. CDR3 loop: CASSPVTGGITGELFF. The CDR3 nucleotides are TGTGCCAGCAGTCCGGTGACAGGGGGCATAACCGGGGAGCTGTTTTTT. The full variable domain, rest sourced from reference TRBV11-2 and TRBJ2-2, is EAGVAQSPRYKIIEKRQSVAFWCNPISGHATLYWYQQILGQGPKLLIQFQNNGVVDDSQLPKDRFSAERLKGVDSTLKIQPAKLEDSAVYLCASSPVTGGITGELFFGEGSRLTVL.

CDR3 in DNA: TGTGCCAGCTCACCAGGGCAATCTCTGCCAACTAATGAAAAACTGTTTTTT. Translated, it gives CASSPGQSLPTNEKLFF. V usage is TRBV18 and J usage is TRBJ1-4; D not certain. CDR3 length equals 17 residues. Germline assignment: CDR1 KGHSH and CDR2 LQKENI. V was cut by 2 bases and J by 0 bases, with 13 bases left in between.

This clone has only one observation. The chain recombines TRBV5-1 with TRBJ1-5; TRBD1 aligns across 7 bases. The CDR3 extends over 15 amino acids. V was pared by 4 bases and J by 0 bases, with 4 bases of the junction left unmatched. Germline V gene sequence: CDR1 SGHRS, CDR2 YFSETQ. DNA of the CDR3: TGCGCCAGCAGCGAACAGGGGAATAGCAATCAGCCCCAGCATTTT. This encodes CASSEQGNSNQPQHF.

This sequence joins TRBV19 and TRBJ2-2; the match to TRBD1 covers 12 bases. The CDR3 totals 17 residues. The junction had 9 bases not matched to a gene; V was cut back by 6 bases and J by 4 bases. Germline CDR1 LNHDA, CDR2 SQIVND (reference sequence). CDR3 nucleotide sequence: TGTGCCAGTAGCCTCAGGGGACAGGGGGCTTTCACCGGGGAGCTGTTTTTT. Its protein product is CASSLRGQGAFTGELFF.

This rearrangement joins TRBV7-2 to TRBJ1-2; possibly TRBD1 for D (6 bases). V dropped 6 bases and J dropped 3 bases, with 11 bases sitting between them. CDR3 length: 13 amino acids. Germline V gene data show CDR1 as SGHTA and CDR2 as FQGNSA. CDR3 nucleotide sequence: TGTGCCAGCAGGAAGCCAGGGGACTATGGCTACACCTTC. Protein: CASRKPGDYGYTF.

The rearrangement uses TRBV19 and TRBJ1-3; possible D gene TRBD1, 6 bases. The CDR3 contains 14 residues. Trimming took 3 bases from V and 7 from J, leaving 13 bases between them. The germline V gene encodes CDR1 LNHDA and CDR2 SQIVND (reference sequence). The CDR3 DNA is TGTGCCAGTAGTATTGGGGGCCATGGCAACACCATATATTTT. This codes for CASSIGGHGNTIYF.

This clone appeared a single time. The genes are TRBV7-2 and TRBJ2-2, with D possibly being TRBD2 (5 bases). Trimming left V 2 bases short and J 3 bases short, with 7 bases between. The CDR3 has 14 residues. Germline values: CDR1 SGHTA, CDR2 FQGNSA. This CDR3 is CASSLREHTGELFF. The CDR3 DNA reads as TGTGCCAGCAGCTTACGGGAACACACCGGGGAGCTGTTTTTT.

The CDR3 region is CASSLALAGAYNEQFF. The CDR3 coding sequence is TGCGCCAGCAGCTTGGCACTAGCGGGGGCGTACAATGAGCAGTTCTTC. The chain combines TRBV5-1 with TRBJ2-1; 11 bases agree with TRBD2. The CDR3 consists of 16 residues. Germline assignment: CDR1 SGHRS and CDR2 YFSETQ. V lost 0 bases, J lost 4 bases, and 3 bases stayed unmatched.

The chain employs TRBV6-2 or TRBV6-3 and TRBJ2-3, with TRBD1 as a possible D gene (6 bases). The CDR3 has 15 residues. V lost 2 bases, J lost 5 bases, and 14 bases lay in between. Germline-derived CDR1 and CDR2 are MNHEY and SVGEGT. The CDR3: CASSYNTKGGDTQYF. CDR3 DNA sequence: TGTGCCAGCAGTTACAACACTAAAGGGGGAGATACGCAGTATTTT.

The CDR3 here is CASSLVGGNTGELFF. In DNA, the CDR3 is TGTGCCAGCAGCTTAGTGGGGGGGAACACCGGGGAGCTGTTTTTT. The chain joins TRBV7-6 to TRBJ2-2; tentatively, D is TRBD2 (6 bases). CDR3 length: 15 residues. V was pared by 1 base and J by 1 base, with 7 bases between. CDR1 SGHVS and CDR2 FNYEAQ come from the germline V gene.

The J gene is TRBJ1-3, the V gene TRBV19; no clear D. V was clipped by 1 base and J by 1 base, with 14 bases between them. CDR3 length equals 17 residues. In germline, CDR1 is LNHDA, CDR2 SQIVND (reference sequence). CDR3 in DNA: TGTGCCAGTAGTATAGCCCTGACGTCGGGTTCTGGAAACACCATATATTTT. Translation gives CASSIALTSGSGNTIYF.

Only one count was recorded for this clone. V gene TRBV15 combines with J gene TRBJ1-3; maybe TRBD1 (6 bases). This CDR3 has 16 residues. Trimming shortened V by 3 bases and J by 0 bases, and 12 bases separated the two germline ends. CDR1 is LNHNV and CDR2 is YYDKDF in the germline V gene (reference sequence). The CDR3 coding sequence is TGTGCCACCAGCAGCCGACAGGCCAACTCTGGAAACACCATATATTTT. As protein: CATSSRQANSGNTIYF.

V and J are TRBV5-1 and TRBJ1-5; D uncertain. The CDR3 consists of 16 residues. CDR1 is SGHRS, CDR2 YFSETQ, per germline. V dropped 2 bases and J dropped 0 bases, with 12 bases sitting between them. CDR3 sequence: CASSLGGQNSNQPQHF. As DNA, the CDR3 is TGCGCCAGCAGCTTAGGTGGGCAGAATAGCAATCAGCCCCAGCATTTT.

J is TRBJ2-2 and V is TRBV7-9; 7 bases are a match to TRBD1. Looked up from germline, CDR1 is SEHNR and CDR2 is FQNEAQ (reference sequence). The CDR3 is 16 residues long. V lost 0 bases to trimming and J lost 3 bases; unmatched junction nucleotides: 4. The CDR3 region is CASSLAPGQHTGELFF. CDR3 coding DNA: TGTGCCAGCAGCTTAGCCCCGGGACAGCACACCGGGGAGCTGTTTTTT.

This chain uses TRBV4-3 with TRBJ2-7; TRBD1 is a possible D gene (6 bases). The germline CDR1 and CDR2 sequences are LGHNA and YSLEER. This CDR3 has 13 amino acids. V was cut by 1 base and J by 6 bases, with 10 bases left in between. DNA for the CDR3: TGCGCCAGCAGCCAAGCCCCCAGGGGCGAGCAGTACTTC. Its translation: CASSQAPRGEQYF.